Below, 27 T cell receptor beta chains from the same sample are listed, as sequenced in a study of yellow fever vaccine responses in identical twins. MiXCR, run by TCRdb on the RT-PCR reads, gives a single entry per CDR3 protein. This sample has almost 2,500 distinct CDR3 sequences, with over 65% found just once. The source was T cells from blood (PBMCs), unsorted or a sorted subset (not recorded which), collected before or after yellow fever vaccination (not recorded which). Receptors originate from a woman between 18 and 30 years old who received the yellow fever vaccine.

The chain employs TRBV6-1 and TRBJ2-6; 8 nucleotides match TRBD1. The CDR3 extends over 16 amino acids. V lost 7 bases to trimming and J lost 0 bases; unmatched junction nucleotides: 5. CDR1 MNHNS and CDR2 SASEGT come from the germline V gene. The CDR3 sequence is CASNGQGHSGANVLTF. The CDR3 DNA reads TGTGCCAGCAACGGACAGGGACACTCTGGGGCCAACGTCCTGACTTTC.

The chain combines TRBV18 with TRBJ2-1; D gene ambiguous. V was cut by 3 bases and J by 1 base, with 13 bases left in between. The CDR3 runs 16 residues. Germline CDR1 is KGHSH and CDR2 is LQKENI. This CDR3 reads CASSPNVRVSYNEQFF. CDR3 bases: TGTGCCAGCTCACCGAATGTTAGGGTGTCCTACAATGAGCAGTTCTTC.

The V and J genes are TRBV6-2 or TRBV6-3 and TRBJ2-1, with 10 bases identical to TRBD2. This CDR3 comprises 17 residues. Trimming cost V 4 bases and J 6 bases; bases outside gene matches: 12. The V gene's germline CDR1 is MNHEY and CDR2 SVGEGT. The CDR3 nucleotides read TGTGCCAGCAGTTTCACCGCTAGCGGGAGCTCCCCCAATGAGCAGTTCTTC. This translates into CASSFTASGSSPNEQFF.

The chain links TRBV12-3 or TRBV12-4 to TRBJ2-1; 11 bases line up with TRBD2. This CDR3 comprises 15 residues. V lost 6 bases to trimming and J lost 3 bases; unmatched junction nucleotides: 4. CDR3 residues: CASRAGTSGYNEQFF. CDR3 DNA: TGTGCCAGCAGAGCCGGGACTAGCGGCTACAATGAGCAGTTCTTC.

The chain links TRBV2 to TRBJ1-2, with 7 bases matching TRBD1. J was trimmed by 8 bases and V by 5 bases; bases with no gene match: 8. Germline CDR1 is SNHLY and CDR2 is FYNNEI. This CDR3 region has 13 residues. The CDR3 coding sequence is TGTGCCAGCAGTCAAACCGACAGGGACGGCTACACCTTC. Translated, it gives CASSQTDRDGYTF.

This chain links TRBV18 with TRBJ2-5; D ambiguous. V was clipped by 1 base and J by 2 bases, with 5 bases between them. The CDR3 is 13 residues long. Germline assignment: CDR1 KGHSH and CDR2 LQKENI. The CDR3 sequence is CASSPQGQETQYF. In DNA form, the CDR3 reads TGTGCCAGCTCACCACAAGGTCAAGAGACCCAGTACTTC.

The chain is built from TRBV12-3 or TRBV12-4 and TRBJ2-5; 12 bases agree with TRBD2. CDR3 length equals 13 residues. V dropped 9 bases and J dropped 5; count of bases not matched to a gene: 4. The CDR3 nucleotides read TGTGCCAGTCTAGCGGGGGGGAGGGAGACCCAGTACTTC. This encodes CASLAGGRETQYF.

This chain connects TRBV11-1 to TRBJ2-7; 10 bases line up with TRBD2. The ends lost 2 bases at V and 0 bases at J; junction bases unmatched: 4. From germline, CDR1 is SGHAT and CDR2 FQDESV (reference sequence). The CDR3 length is 16 residues. The CDR3 coding sequence is TGTGCCAGCAGCTTAACTAGCGGGATTTTCTCCTACGAGCAGTACTTC. Translated: CASSLTSGIFSYEQYF. Variable domain in full (rest from reference TRBV11-1 and TRBJ2-7): EAEVAQSPRYKITEKSQAVAFWCDPISGHATLYWYRQILGQGPELLVQFQDESVVDDSQLPKDRFSAERLKGVDSTLKIQPAELGDSAMYLCASSLTSGIFSYEQYFGPGTRLTVT.

The chain couples TRBV10-1 to TRBJ2-5; D uncertain. The V gene's germline CDR1 is WNHNN and CDR2 SYGVQD (reference sequence). Trimming stripped 6 bases from V and 5 bases from J, with 10 bases between. CDR3 length: 12 amino acids. The CDR3 coding sequence is TGCGCCAGCAGCGATGTCCGGGAGACCCAGTACTTC. It encodes CASSDVRETQYF.

This clonotype came up once. The V call is TRBV10-3, the J call TRBJ2-1; D gene unclear. The CDR3 contains 16 residues. The germline gives CDR1 ENHRY, CDR2 SYGVKD. V lost 7 bases and J lost 0, with 16 bases in between. In nucleotides, the CDR3 is TGTGCCATCAATAACCTAGACCCCAGCTCCTACAATGAGCAGTTCTTC. Protein product: CAINNLDPSSYNEQFF.

The V and J genes are TRBV20-1 and TRBJ2-1; no clear D gene. The CDR3 has 11 amino acids. Deletions cut 3 bases from V and 7 bases from J, with 7 bases between. Germline CDR1 reads DFQATT; CDR2 reads SNEGSKA (reference sequence). CDR3 bases: TGCAGTGCTAGCTGGGGTAATGAGCAGTTCTTC. Residues: CSASWGNEQFF.

The genes are TRBV6-1 and TRBJ1-5; D remains unclear. V was cut by 6 bases and J by 6 bases, with 15 bases left in between. Germline V lookup: CDR1 MNHNS, CDR2 SASEGT. The CDR3 is 14 residues long. CDR3 in amino acids: CASSMGGVGQPQHF. Written as DNA, the CDR3 is TGTGCCAGCAGCATGGGCGGGGTGGGTCAGCCCCAGCATTTT.

The genes are TRBV29-1 and TRBJ1-4, with TRBD1 identical over 8 bases. This CDR3 spans 12 amino acids. Germline loops: CDR1 SQVTM, CDR2 ANQGSEA. The junction had 6 bases not matched to a gene; V was cut back by 7 bases and J by 8 bases. DNA for the CDR3: TGCAGCGCCCGGACAGGGAACGAAAAACTGTTTTTT. This sequence encodes CSARTGNEKLFF.

This chain joins TRBV11-1 and TRBJ2-1, with a weak D call TRBD2 (6 bases). The CDR3 is made up of 16 amino acids. The germline V gene encodes CDR1 SGHAT and CDR2 FQDESV (reference sequence). V lost 3 bases to trimming and J lost 6 bases, with 18 bases between them. The CDR3 loop reads CASSLKGLTHVNEQFF. The CDR3, as DNA: TGTGCCAGCAGCTTGAAGGGACTGACTCATGTCAATGAGCAGTTCTTC.

In its sample, this clonotype was seen once. The chain combines TRBV28 with TRBJ2-3; D might be TRBD1 (5 bases). Deletions cut 7 bases from V and 6 bases from J, with 11 bases between. The CDR3 runs to 12 residues. CDR1 and CDR2 (germline): MDHEN, SYDVKM. CDR3 coding DNA: TGTGCCAGCAAGTTCAGGGTGGATACGCAGTATTTT. Residues: CASKFRVDTQYF.

The chain couples TRBV18 to TRBJ2-1; D might be TRBD2 (5 bases). This CDR3 has 16 amino acids. Germline V gives CDR1 KGHSH, CDR2 LQKENI. Trimming shortened V by 6 bases and J by 0 bases, and 15 bases separated the two germline ends. DNA for the CDR3: TGTGCCAGCTCCCCAAGGGAGTCTAGCTCCTACAATGAGCAGTTCTTC. It codes for CASSPRESSSYNEQFF.

CDR3 bases: TGCGCCAGCAGTGAATACAGGTCCAATGAGCAGTTCTTC. This encodes CASSEYRSNEQFF. The rearrangement uses TRBV10-1 and TRBJ2-1; maybe TRBD1 (5 bases). Germline V gene data show CDR1 as WNHNN and CDR2 as SYGVQD (reference sequence). The CDR3 covers 13 residues. V was pared by 3 bases and J by 6 bases, with 9 bases between.

V usage is TRBV6-1 and J usage is TRBJ1-1, with D possibly TRBD1 on 6 matching bases. Per the germline V gene, CDR1 is MNHNS and CDR2 is SASEGT. The germline V and J ends were trimmed by 3 bases and 5 bases, with 13 bases remaining between them. The CDR3 sequence is 14 residues long. The CDR3 loop is CASSDRGLYTEAFF. The CDR3 region has the DNA TGTGCCAGCAGTGATCGGGGGCTCTATACTGAAGCTTTCTTT.

The V and J genes are TRBV11-1 and TRBJ2-7, with 7 bases that match TRBD1. V gave up 5 bases and J gave up 1 base; unmatched junction bases: 11. CDR1 SGHAT and CDR2 FQDESV come from the germline V gene (reference sequence). The CDR3 totals 16 residues. The CDR3 nucleotides are TGTGCCAGCAGCGGGCCCGGGACAGTCCCATCCTACGAGCAGTACGTC. Residues: CASSGPGTVPSYEQYV.

This clonotype was detected only once. The chain uses TRBV10-3 and TRBJ1-6; D remains unclear. The CDR3 extends over 14 amino acids. The V end was cut by 5 bases, the J end by 5 bases, with 10 bases between. Per the germline V gene, CDR1 is ENHRY and CDR2 is SYGVKD. The CDR3 sequence: CAISIGVDNSPLHF. The CDR3, as DNA: TGTGCCATCAGTATCGGTGTAGATAATTCACCCCTCCACTTT.

This clonotype was seen only a few times. The CDR3: CASSEGSPLHF. DNA for the CDR3: TGTGCCAGCAGTGAGGGTTCACCCCTCCACTTT. The chain employs TRBV11-2 and TRBJ1-6; no firm D call. The CDR3 sequence is 11 residues long. Germline V CDR1 and CDR2: SGHAT, FQNNGV. Trimming pared 6 bases from V and 9 bases from J, leaving 6 bases between.

J is TRBJ1-2 and V is TRBV15; no clear D gene. Germline CDR1 LNHNV, CDR2 YYDKDF (reference sequence). With 1 base removed from V and 8 bases from J, the gap between germline ends came to 14 bases. The CDR3 length is 14 residues. CDR3 nucleotide sequence: TGTGCCACCAGCAGAGTAGACCTAGAGGGAGGCTACACCTTC. Translating gives CATSRVDLEGGYTF.

The CDR3 here is CASSDPTGTGKQETQYF. CDR3 sequence (DNA): TGCGCCAGCAGTGACCCAACAGGGACAGGCAAACAAGAGACCCAGTACTTC. The V call is TRBV10-1, the J call TRBJ2-5; 8 bases are shared with TRBD1. This CDR3 is 17 amino acids long. CDR1 and CDR2 (germline): WNHNN, SYGVQD (reference sequence). The ends lost 3 bases at V and 2 bases at J; junction bases unmatched: 11.

This clonotype was detected once. This chain links TRBV6-1 with TRBJ2-2, with a possible D match to TRBD1 (6 bases). The germline V gene encodes CDR1 MNHNS and CDR2 SASEGT. The CDR3 is made up of 13 amino acids. Trimming cost V 7 bases and J 6 bases, with 12 bases left between them. CDR3 coding DNA: TGTGCCAGCACCTCAGGGGTATCCGGGGAGCTGTTTTTT. Protein product: CASTSGVSGELFF.

The J gene is TRBJ2-1, the V gene TRBV20-1; D not certain. The CDR3 loop spans 13 amino acids. V lost 1 base and J lost 5, with 9 bases in between. CDR1 is DFQATT, CDR2 SNEGSKA, per germline (reference sequence). The CDR3 is CSARVGRNNEQFF. In nucleotides, the CDR3 is TGCAGTGCTAGAGTTGGGCGGAACAATGAGCAGTTCTTC.

The genes are TRBV20-1 and TRBJ1-2, with D tentatively TRBD1 (6 bases). CDR3 length: 15 residues. Trimming stripped 1 base from V and 7 bases from J, with 19 bases between. Germline assignment: CDR1 DFQATT and CDR2 SNEGSKA (reference sequence). The CDR3 is CSARGTGGTIGGYTF. The CDR3 DNA sequence: TGCAGTGCTAGAGGGACGGGAGGGACAATAGGTGGCTACACCTTC.

The rearrangement joins TRBV2 to TRBJ1-3, with no clear D. CDR1 and CDR2 (germline): SNHLY, FYNNEI. V was cut by 4 bases and J by 1 base, with 8 bases left in between. The CDR3 covers 14 residues. DNA for the CDR3: TGTGCCAGCAGTGTGTATGGATCTGGAAACACCATATATTTT. It codes for CASSVYGSGNTIYF.